The clone carrying this TCR beta chain was found a few times. Its cognate antigen is unknown. This record comes from a study of blood T cells in healthy people across ages. Broader study findings: Naive and antigen-experienced cells were not separated, limiting conclusive comparison. Long-lived donors had more naive CD4+ cells and higher diversity than aged donors. Diversity of TCR beta per million T cells declined in a roughly linear way with age.

V lost 6 bases, J lost 10 bases, and 19 bases lay in between. The CDR3 is made up of 14 amino acids. Per the germline V gene, CDR1 is SNHLY and CDR2 is FYNNEI. The use of a sample-barcoded 5' primer and a J-beta primer mix characterized a second PCR of 7 to 11 cycles. TCRdb independently ran MiXCR on the 5' RACE reads; one entry per CDR3 protein. The sample holds 590,000 or so distinct CDR3 sequences, 25% to 35% seen once. The rearrangement joins TRBV2 to TRBJ1-5, with TRBD1 as a possible D gene (5 bases). The sequence came from a woman older than 75 in good health. The sequencing input was blood. CDR3 in amino acids: CASRLGPRESPQHF. The CDR3 DNA follows: TGTGCCAGCAGGCTGGGACCGCGGGAGTCCCCCCAGCATTTT.